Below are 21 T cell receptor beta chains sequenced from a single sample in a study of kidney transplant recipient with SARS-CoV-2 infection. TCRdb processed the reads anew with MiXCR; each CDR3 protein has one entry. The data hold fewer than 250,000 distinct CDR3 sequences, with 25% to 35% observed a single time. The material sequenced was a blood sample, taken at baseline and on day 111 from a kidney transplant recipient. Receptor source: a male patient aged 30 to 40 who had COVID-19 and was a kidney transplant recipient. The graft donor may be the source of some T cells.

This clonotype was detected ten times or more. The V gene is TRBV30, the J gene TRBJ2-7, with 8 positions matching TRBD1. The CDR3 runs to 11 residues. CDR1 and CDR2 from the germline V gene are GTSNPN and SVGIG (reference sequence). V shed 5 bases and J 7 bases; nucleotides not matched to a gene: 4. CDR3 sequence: CAWDRGGEQYF. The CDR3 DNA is TGTGCCTGGGACAGGGGTGGGGAGCAGTACTTC.

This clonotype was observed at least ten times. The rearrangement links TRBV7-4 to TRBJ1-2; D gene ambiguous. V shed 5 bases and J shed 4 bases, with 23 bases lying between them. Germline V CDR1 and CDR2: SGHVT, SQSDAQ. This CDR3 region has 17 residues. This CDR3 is CASSRSVSARKTYGYTF. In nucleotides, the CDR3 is TGTGCCAGCAGCCGTTCCGTTTCAGCTCGAAAGACCTATGGCTACACCTTC. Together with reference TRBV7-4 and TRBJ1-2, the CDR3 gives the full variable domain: GAGVSQSPRYKVAKRGRDVALRCDSISGHVTLYWYRQTLGQGSEVLTYSQSDAQRDKSGRPSGRFSAERPERSVSTLKIQRTEQGDSAVYLCASSRSVSARKTYGYTFGSGTRLTVV.

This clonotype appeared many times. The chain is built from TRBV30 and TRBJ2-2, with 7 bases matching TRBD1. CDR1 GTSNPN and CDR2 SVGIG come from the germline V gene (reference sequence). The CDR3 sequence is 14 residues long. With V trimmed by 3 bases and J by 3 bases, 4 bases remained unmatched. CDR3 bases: TGTGCCTGGAGAGGGGGCGCGGACACCGGGGAGCTGTTTTTT. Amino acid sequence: CAWRGGADTGELFF.

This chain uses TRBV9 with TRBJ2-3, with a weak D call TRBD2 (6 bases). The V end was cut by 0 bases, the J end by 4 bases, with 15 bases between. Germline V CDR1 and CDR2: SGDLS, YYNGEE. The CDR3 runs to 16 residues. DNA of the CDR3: TGTGCCAGCAGCGTAGACCAGTCTAGCGATTCAGATACGCAGTATTTT. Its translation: CASSVDQSSDSDTQYF.

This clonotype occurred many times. CDR3 loop: CASSVCTRSRKTYGYTF. The DNA of the CDR3 is TGCGCCAGCAGTGTTTGTACAAGATCGCGAAAGACCTATGGCTACACCTTC. The chain has TRBV10-1 and TRBJ1-2; D ambiguous. V was pared by 4 bases and J by 4 bases, with 22 bases between. In germline, CDR1 is WNHNN, CDR2 SYGVQD (reference sequence). CDR3 length: 17 residues.

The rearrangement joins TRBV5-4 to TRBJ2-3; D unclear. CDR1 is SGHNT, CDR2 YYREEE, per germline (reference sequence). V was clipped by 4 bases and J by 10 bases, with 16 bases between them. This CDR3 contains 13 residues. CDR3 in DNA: TGTGCCAGCAGCCGATGGAGTGAGTTGGCGCAGTATTTT. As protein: CASSRWSELAQYF.

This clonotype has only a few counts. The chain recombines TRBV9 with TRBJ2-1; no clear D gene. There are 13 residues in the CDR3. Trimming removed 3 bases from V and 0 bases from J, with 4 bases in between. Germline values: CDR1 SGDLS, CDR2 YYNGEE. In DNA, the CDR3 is TGTGCCAGCAGCGACAACTCCTACAATGAGCAGTTCTTC. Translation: CASSDNSYNEQFF.

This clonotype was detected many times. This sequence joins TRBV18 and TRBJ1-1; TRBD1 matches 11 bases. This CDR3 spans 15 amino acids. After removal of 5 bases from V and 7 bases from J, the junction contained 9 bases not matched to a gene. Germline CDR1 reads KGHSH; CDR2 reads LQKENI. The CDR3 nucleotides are TGTGCCAGCTCATTCGGACAGGGGGCGTGGGGTGAAGCTTTCTTT. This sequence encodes CASSFGQGAWGEAFF. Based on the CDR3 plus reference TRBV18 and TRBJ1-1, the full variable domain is NAGVMQNPRHLVRRRGQEARLRCSPMKGHSHVYWYRQLPEEGLKFMVYLQKENIIDESGMPKERFSAEFPKEGPSILRIQQVVRGDSAAYFCASSFGQGAWGEAFFGQGTRLTVV.

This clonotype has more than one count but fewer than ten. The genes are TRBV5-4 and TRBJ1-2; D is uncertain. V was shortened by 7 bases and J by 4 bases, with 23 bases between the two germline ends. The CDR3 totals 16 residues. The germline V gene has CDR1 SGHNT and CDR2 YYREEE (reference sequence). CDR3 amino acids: CASFERVPGKTYGYTF. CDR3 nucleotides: TGTGCCAGCTTTGAACGCGTACCAGGAAAGACCTATGGCTACACCTTC.

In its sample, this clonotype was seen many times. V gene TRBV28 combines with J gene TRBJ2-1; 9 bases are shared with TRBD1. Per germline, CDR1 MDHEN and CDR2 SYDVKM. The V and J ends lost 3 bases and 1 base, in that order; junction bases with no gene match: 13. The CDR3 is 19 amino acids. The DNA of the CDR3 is TGTGCCAGCAGTTTGGGGGGACAGGGCCGCGAGATATCCTACAATGAGCAGTTCTTC. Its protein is CASSLGGQGREISYNEQFF.

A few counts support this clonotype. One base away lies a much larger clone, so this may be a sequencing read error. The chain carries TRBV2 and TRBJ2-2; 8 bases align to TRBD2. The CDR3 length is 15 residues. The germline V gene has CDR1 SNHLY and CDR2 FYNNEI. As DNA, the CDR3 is TGTGCCAGCAGTGTTATAGCGGGACCCACCGGGGGGCTGTTTTTT. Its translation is CASSVIAGPTGGLFF.

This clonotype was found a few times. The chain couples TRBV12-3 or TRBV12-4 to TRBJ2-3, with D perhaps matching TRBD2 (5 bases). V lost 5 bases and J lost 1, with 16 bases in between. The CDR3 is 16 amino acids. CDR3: CASSTRTYGGTDTQYF. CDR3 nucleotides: TGTGCCAGCAGTACCCGGACTTATGGGGGCACAGATACGCAGTATTTT.

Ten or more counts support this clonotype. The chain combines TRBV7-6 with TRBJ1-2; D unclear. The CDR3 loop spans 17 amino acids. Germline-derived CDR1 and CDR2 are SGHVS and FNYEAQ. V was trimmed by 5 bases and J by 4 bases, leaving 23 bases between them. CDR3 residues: CASSKCIESRKTYGYTF. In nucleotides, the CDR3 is TGTGCCAGCAGCAAATGTATTGAATCTCGAAAGACCTATGGCTACACCTTC. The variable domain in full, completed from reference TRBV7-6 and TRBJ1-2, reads GAGVSQSPRYKVTKRGQDVALRCDPISGHVSLYWYRQALGQGPEFLTYFNYEAQQDKSGLPNDRFSAERPEGSISTLTIQRTEQRDSAMYRCASSKCIESRKTYGYTFGSGTRLTVV.

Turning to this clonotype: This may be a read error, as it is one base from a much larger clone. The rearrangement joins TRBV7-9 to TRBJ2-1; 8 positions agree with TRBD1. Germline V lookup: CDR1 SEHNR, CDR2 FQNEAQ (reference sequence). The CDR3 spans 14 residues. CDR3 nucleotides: TGTGCCGGCAGCCCGCCCGGGACAGGTAGTCCGGAGTACTTC. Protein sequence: CAGSPPGTGSPEYF.

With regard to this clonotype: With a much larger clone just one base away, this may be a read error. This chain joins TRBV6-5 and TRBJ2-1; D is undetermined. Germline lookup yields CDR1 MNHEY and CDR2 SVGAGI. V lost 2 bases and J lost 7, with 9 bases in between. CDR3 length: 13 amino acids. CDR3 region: CASSYLGENEQFF. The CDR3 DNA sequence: TGTGCCAGCAGTTACCTGGGCGAGAATGAGCAGTTCTTC.

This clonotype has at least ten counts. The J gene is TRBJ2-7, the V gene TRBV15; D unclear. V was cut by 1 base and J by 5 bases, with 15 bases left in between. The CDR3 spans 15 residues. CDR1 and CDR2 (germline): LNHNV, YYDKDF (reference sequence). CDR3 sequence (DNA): TGTGCCACCAGCAGAGGAGGAAACTTCCTCGACGAGCAGTACTTC. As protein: CATSRGGNFLDEQYF.

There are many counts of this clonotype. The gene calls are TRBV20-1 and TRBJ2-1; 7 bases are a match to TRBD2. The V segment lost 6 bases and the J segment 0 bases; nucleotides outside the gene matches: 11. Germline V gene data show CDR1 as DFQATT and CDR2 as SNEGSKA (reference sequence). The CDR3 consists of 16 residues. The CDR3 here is CSAARVAGDSYNEQFF. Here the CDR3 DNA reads TGCAGTGCGGCCCGGGTGGCGGGGGACTCCTACAATGAGCAGTTCTTC.

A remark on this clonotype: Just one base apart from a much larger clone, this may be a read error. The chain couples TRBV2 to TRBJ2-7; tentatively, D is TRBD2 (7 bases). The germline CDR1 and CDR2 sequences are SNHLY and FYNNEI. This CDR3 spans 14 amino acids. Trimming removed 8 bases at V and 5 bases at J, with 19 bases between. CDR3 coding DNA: TGTGCCAGCGCCCGAGATCGGGGGGCGGACGAGCAGTACTTC. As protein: CASARDRGADEQYF.

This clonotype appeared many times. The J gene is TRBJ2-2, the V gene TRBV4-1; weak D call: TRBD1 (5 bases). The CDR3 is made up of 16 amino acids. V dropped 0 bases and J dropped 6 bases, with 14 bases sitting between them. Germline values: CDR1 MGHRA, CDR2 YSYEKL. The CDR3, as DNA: TGCGCCAGCAGCCAAGATCTTGCTAGGGGTTCCGGGGAGCTGTTTTTT. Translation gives CASSQDLARGSGELFF.

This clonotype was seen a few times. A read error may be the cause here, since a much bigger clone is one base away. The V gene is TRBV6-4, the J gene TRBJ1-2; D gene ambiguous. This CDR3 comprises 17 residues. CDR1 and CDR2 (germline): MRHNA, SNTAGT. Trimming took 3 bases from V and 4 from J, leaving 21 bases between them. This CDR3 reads CASSEPRSHGKAYGYTF. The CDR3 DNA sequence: TGTGCCAGCAGTGAACCCCGCTCACACGGAAAGGCCTATGGCTACACCTTC.

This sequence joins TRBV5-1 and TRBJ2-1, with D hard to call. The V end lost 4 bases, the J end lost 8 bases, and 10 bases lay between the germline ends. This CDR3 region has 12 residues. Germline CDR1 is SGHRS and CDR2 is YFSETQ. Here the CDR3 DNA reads TGCGCCAGCAGCCTGGACCTCGATGAGCAGTTCTTC. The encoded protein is CASSLDLDEQFF. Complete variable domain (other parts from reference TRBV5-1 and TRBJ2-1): KAGVTQTPRYLIKTRGQQVTLSCSPISGHRSVSWYQQTPGQGLQFLFEYFSETQRNKGNFPGRFSGRQFSNSRSEMNVSTLELGDSALYLCASSLDLDEQFFGPGTRLTVL.